These 8 T cell receptor beta chains came from one sample sequenced in a study of post-analysis software for immune sequencing data. Findings and limits, study-wide: In patients, TRBV5-6, TRBV5-1 and TRBV20-1 belonged to five TRBV segments found more frequently than in controls.

These receptors are not linked to any known antigen. Libraries were made from TCR beta cDNA, and they carried unique molecular identifiers. TCRdb independently ran MiXCR on the PCR reads; one entry per CDR3 protein. The table includes hundreds of thousands of distinct CDR3 sequences, just under 30% detected once. The sample taken for sequencing was blood. These receptors were obtained from a girl between 10 and 17 years old with multiple sclerosis.

This chain links TRBV6-1 with TRBJ1-2, with D unresolved. Trimming left V 6 bases short and J 1 base short, with 15 bases between. In germline, CDR1 is MNHNS, CDR2 SASEGT. This CDR3 region has 15 residues. As DNA, the CDR3 is TGTGCCAGCAGCCTCGGGCCCTTGGGTAACTATGGCTACACCTTC. Translating it yields CASSLGPLGNYGYTF.

On this clonotype itself: At one boundary the junction diverges from the germline segment, which might be a read error. The J gene is TRBJ1-6, the V gene TRBV5-1; D might be TRBD1 (6 bases). The CDR3 sequence is 15 residues long. Germline V CDR1 and CDR2: SGHRS, YFSETQ. The CDR3 loop reads CASSTQDSADSPPHF. The CDR3, as DNA: TGCGCCAGCAGCACTCAGGACAGCGCGGATTCACCCCCCCACTTT.

V is TRBV28 and J is TRBJ1-2; D unresolved. The V end was cut by 6 bases, the J end by 7 bases, with 15 bases between. The V gene's germline CDR1 is MDHEN and CDR2 SYDVKM. The CDR3 runs 13 residues. The CDR3 sequence: CASSPPLFRGYTF. Written as DNA, the CDR3 is TGTGCCAGCAGCCCCCCCCTGTTCCGTGGCTACACCTTC.

This clonotype was seen many times. The rearrangement links TRBV6-4 to TRBJ2-3; a possible D gene is TRBD2 (6 bases). The CDR3 spans 15 residues. The germline CDR1 and CDR2 sequences are MRHNA and SNTAGT. The V gene lost 3 bases and the J gene lost 0 bases, with 10 bases spanning the gap. The CDR3 bases are TGTGCCAGCAGTGAATTTGGGACTAGCACAGATACGCAGTATTTT. It codes for CASSEFGTSTDTQYF.

The sample holds one count of this clonotype. The chain recombines TRBV18 with TRBJ1-1; possibly TRBD1 for D (6 bases). CDR3 length: 16 residues. Germline-derived CDR1 and CDR2 are KGHSH and LQKENI. Trimming cost V 3 bases and J 1 base, with 15 bases left between them. The DNA for the CDR3 is TGTGCCAGCTCACCTACGACAGGTCGGAGGAACACTGAAGCTTTCTTT. It codes for CASSPTTGRRNTEAFF.

This clonotype was observed a few times. This sequence joins TRBV20-1 and TRBJ1-5, with D perhaps TRBD1 (6 bases). Germline V gene sequence: CDR1 DFQATT, CDR2 SNEGSKA (reference sequence). CDR3 length: 11 amino acids. CDR3 nucleotides: TGCAGAACAGGGCCGGATCAGCCCCAGCATTTT. Encoded protein: CRTGPDQPQHF.

CDR3 nucleotide sequence: TGTGCCACCAGTGATTTCTTCCAGCGGAAGAACAGTGAGCAGTTCTTC. As protein: CATSDFFQRKNSEQFF. V usage is TRBV24-1 and J usage is TRBJ2-1, with D possibly TRBD2 on 5 matching bases. The CDR3 sequence is 16 residues long. Trimming pared 1 base from V and 9 bases from J, leaving 18 bases between. Germline assignment: CDR1 KGHDR and CDR2 SFDVKD.

Only one count was recorded for this clonotype. This chain connects TRBV12-3 or TRBV12-4 to TRBJ2-3; D is perhaps TRBD2 (6 bases). The CDR3 is 14 residues long. V was pared by 7 bases and J by 4 bases, with 15 bases between. This CDR3 reads CASTQGGPADTQYF. The DNA of the CDR3 is TGTGCCAGCACCCAAGGAGGGCCAGCAGATACGCAGTATTTT.